This T cell receptor beta chain stems from a study of spatial heterogeneity in lung cancer. This clonotype is labeled as medium-sized. Germline assignment: CDR1 MDHEN and CDR2 SYDVKM. Trimming shortened V by 6 bases and J by 1 base, and 12 bases separated the two germline ends. The CDR3 runs 14 residues. One entry per CDR3 protein results from TCRdb running MiXCR on the 5' RACE reads. The sample has more than 1,500 distinct CDR3 sequences, about 6.8% seen once. Time point indicated: sample taken at primary tumor resection. The sequencing used normal lung tissue next to the tumor, collected at surgery. V usage is TRBV28 and J usage is TRBJ1-1; D may be TRBD1 (5 bases). This TCR was recovered from a male donor with early-stage non-small cell lung cancer. CDR3 residues: CASSPGPRNTEAFF. The CDR3 DNA is TGTGCCAGCAGCCCGGGACCGAGGAACACTGAAGCTTTCTTT.